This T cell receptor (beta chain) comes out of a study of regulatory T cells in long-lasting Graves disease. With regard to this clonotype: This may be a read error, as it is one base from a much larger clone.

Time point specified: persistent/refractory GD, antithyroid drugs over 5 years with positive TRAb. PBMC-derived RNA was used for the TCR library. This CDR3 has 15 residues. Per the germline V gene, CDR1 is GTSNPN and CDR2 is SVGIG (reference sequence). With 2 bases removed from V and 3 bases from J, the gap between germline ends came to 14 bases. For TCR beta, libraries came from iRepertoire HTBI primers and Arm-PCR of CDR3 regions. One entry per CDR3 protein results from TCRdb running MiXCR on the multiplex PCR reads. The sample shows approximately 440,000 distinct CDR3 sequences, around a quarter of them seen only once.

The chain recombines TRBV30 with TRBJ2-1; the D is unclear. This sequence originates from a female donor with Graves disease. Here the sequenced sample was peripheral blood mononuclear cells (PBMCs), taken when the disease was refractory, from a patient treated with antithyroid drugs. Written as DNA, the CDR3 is TGTGCCTGGAGTAGTGGCGGTCTAAGCTACAATGAGCAGTTCTTC. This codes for CAWSSGGLSYNEQFF.